The 11 T cell receptor beta chains given below trace back to one sample, sequenced in a study of cytomegalovirus exposure and HLA in healthy donors. With 60 Vbeta and 13 Jbeta primers, the PCR was carried out. The repertoire was sequenced with immunoSEQ multiplex PCR; TCRdb's copy has only in-frame clones and lacks some. The table has nearly 110,000 clones, around 75% seen once; the top ten hold around 2.8%. The material sequenced was PBMCs. The receptors here all came from a male donor in good health and CMV-seropositive.

This chain uses TRBV4-1 with TRBJ2-5, with 7 positions matching TRBD2. V dropped 4 bases and J dropped 4; count of bases not matched to a gene: 9. The CDR3 extends over 15 amino acids. Looked up from germline, CDR1 is MGHRA and CDR2 is YSYEKL. CDR3 DNA: TGCGCCAGCAGCCCAACACCTACGGGGGGAGAGACCCAGTACTTC. It is translated as CASSPTPTGGETQYF.

The CDR3 loop is CASSWGGTGYYEQYF. CDR3 coding DNA: TGTGCCAGCAGTTGGGGTGGGACTGGCTACTACGAGCAGTACTTC. The gene calls are TRBV27 and TRBJ2-7; possible D gene TRBD2, 6 bases. The CDR3 totals 15 residues. Deletions cut 4 bases from V and 3 bases from J, with 16 bases between. Germline CDR1 MNHEY, CDR2 SMNVEV (reference sequence).

The chain has TRBV2 and TRBJ1-5, with 9 bases fitting TRBD1. Germline values: CDR1 SNHLY, CDR2 FYNNEI. This CDR3 comprises 15 residues. The junction had 3 bases not matched to a gene; V was cut back by 4 bases and J by 2 bases. The CDR3 DNA is TGTGCCAGCAGTGGGGACAGGGCGGGCAATCAGCCCCAGCATTTT. This gives the protein CASSGDRAGNQPQHF. The variable domain in full, with the rest retrieved from reference TRBV2 and TRBJ1-5, is EPEVTQTPSHQVTQMGQEVILRCVPISNHLYFYWYRQILGQKVEFLVSFYNNEISEKSEIFDDQFSVERPDGSNFTLKIRSTKLEDSAMYFCASSGDRAGNQPQHFGDGTRLSIL.

The chain couples TRBV25-1 to TRBJ1-4; no definite D call. V was pared by 4 bases and J by 3 bases, with 12 bases between. This CDR3 spans 15 amino acids. The germline V gene encodes CDR1 MGHDK and CDR2 SYGVNS. The CDR3 DNA is TGTGCCAGCAGTGGACGGGGTTTGGCTAATGAAAAACTGTTTTTT. Protein product: CASSGRGLANEKLFF.

In this sample, this clone turned up a few times. This sequence joins TRBV18 and TRBJ2-3; tentatively, D is TRBD2 (5 bases). Germline V gene lookup returns CDR1 KGHSH and CDR2 LQKENI. This CDR3 region has 13 residues. The germline V and J ends were trimmed by 3 bases and 6 bases, with 10 bases remaining between them. Here the CDR3 reads CASSPGIEDTQYF. CDR3 nucleotides: TGTGCCAGCTCACCCGGGATTGAGGATACGCAGTATTTT.

The rearrangement joins TRBV14 to TRBJ2-3; TRBD1 matches 9 bases. V gave up 1 base and J gave up 2 bases; unmatched junction bases: 13. Germline CDR1 and CDR2: SGHDN and FVKESK. This CDR3 has 19 residues. The CDR3: CASSQVIYSGTGLTDTQYF. The CDR3 bases are TGTGCCAGCAGCCAAGTTATCTATTCCGGGACAGGGCTCACAGATACGCAGTATTTT.

The chain carries TRBV27 and TRBJ2-2, with TRBD2 identical over 8 bases. The ends lost 2 bases at V and 4 bases at J; junction bases unmatched: 3. The CDR3 sequence is 15 residues long. Germline assignment: CDR1 MNHEY and CDR2 SMNVEV (reference sequence). The CDR3 nucleotides read TGTGCCAGCAGTTTAACAAGCGGGGGCACCGGGGAGCTGTTTTTT. Encoded protein: CASSLTSGGTGELFF.

V usage is TRBV27 and J usage is TRBJ1-5, with 7 bases lining up with TRBD1. Trimming removed 6 bases from V and 5 bases from J; junction bases left unmatched: 4. The CDR3 consists of 13 residues. Germline V gene data show CDR1 as MNHEY and CDR2 as SMNVEV (reference sequence). The CDR3 DNA follows: TGTGCCAGCAGCCCCGACAGGGATCAGCCCCAGCATTTT. This translates into CASSPDRDQPQHF.

This chain connects TRBV4-3 to TRBJ1-2; no clear D gene. Germline CDR1 and CDR2: LGHNA and YSLEER. The CDR3 extends over 14 amino acids. Trimming pared 2 bases from V and 7 bases from J, leaving 14 bases between. The CDR3 region is CASSQLPSGAGYTF. The CDR3 DNA reads TGCGCCAGCAGCCAACTACCGAGCGGAGCTGGCTACACCTTC.

The gene calls are TRBV5-4 and TRBJ2-7, with 7 bases lining up with TRBD1. Germline V gene sequence: CDR1 SGHNT, CDR2 YYREEE (reference sequence). V shed 0 bases and J 5 bases; nucleotides not matched to a gene: 5. The CDR3 runs 14 residues. The CDR3 coding sequence is TGTGCCAGCAGCTTGGCGACAGGGAGCGACGAGCAGTACTTC. It is translated as CASSLATGSDEQYF.

This clone was detected only a few times. Here the CDR3 reads CASSPPAGDSSYEQYF. CDR3 sequence (DNA): TGTGCCAGCTCACCTCCGGCCGGGGATAGCTCCTACGAGCAGTACTTC. The chain employs TRBV18 and TRBJ2-5; weak D call: TRBD2 (5 bases). With the DNA end fitting TRBJ2-7 better, the J assignment may be wrong. Germline CDR1 reads KGHSH; CDR2 reads LQKENI. The CDR3 covers 16 residues.